This T cell receptor beta chain was identified in a study of blood T cell repertoires in COVID-19. Study-level information: From T cells, B-cell-depleted T cells, or PBMCs came the material, which was cDNA or gDNA.

Here immunoSEQ multiplex PCR was the method, and the copy in TCRdb shows in-frame clones only, minus some. The sample consists of approximately 320,000 clones, roughly nine tenths of them appearing once. Deletions cut 8 bases from V and 10 bases from J, with 12 bases between. CDR3 length equals 12 residues. The germline CDR1 and CDR2 sequences are MNHEY and SMNVEV (reference sequence). What was sequenced was PBMCs or T cells enriched from blood (not recorded which). This rearrangement joins TRBV27 to TRBJ1-6, with D possibly matching TRBD1 (6 bases). The source of this sequence is a man aged 60 to 75 who had recovered from COVID-19. In DNA, the CDR3 is TGTGCCAGCGGGGGGGCTCGGTCACCCCTCCACTTT. Protein sequence: CASGGARSPLHF.